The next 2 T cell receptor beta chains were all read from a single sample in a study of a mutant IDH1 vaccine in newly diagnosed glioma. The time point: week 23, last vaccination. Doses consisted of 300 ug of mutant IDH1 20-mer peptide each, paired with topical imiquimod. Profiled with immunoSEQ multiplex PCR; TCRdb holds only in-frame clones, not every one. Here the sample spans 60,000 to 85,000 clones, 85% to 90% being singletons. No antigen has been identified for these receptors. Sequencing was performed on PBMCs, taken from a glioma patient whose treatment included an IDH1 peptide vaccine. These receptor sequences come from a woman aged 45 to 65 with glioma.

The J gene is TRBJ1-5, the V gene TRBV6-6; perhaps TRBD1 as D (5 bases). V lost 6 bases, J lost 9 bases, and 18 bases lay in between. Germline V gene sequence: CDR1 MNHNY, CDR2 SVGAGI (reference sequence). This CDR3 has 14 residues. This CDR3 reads CASSPQGLPPPQHF. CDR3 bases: TGTGCCAGCAGCCCTCAGGGCCTTCCACCGCCCCAGCATTTT.

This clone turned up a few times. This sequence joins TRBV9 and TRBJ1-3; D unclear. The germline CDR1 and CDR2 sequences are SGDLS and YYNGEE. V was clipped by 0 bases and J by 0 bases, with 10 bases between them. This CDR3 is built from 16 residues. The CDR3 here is CASSVDGRPSGNTIYF. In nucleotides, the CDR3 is TGTGCCAGCAGCGTAGATGGCAGGCCCTCTGGAAACACCATATATTTT. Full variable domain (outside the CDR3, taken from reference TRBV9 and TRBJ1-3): DSGVTQTPKHLITATGQRVTLRCSPRSGDLSVYWYQQSLDQGLQFLIQYYNGEERAKGNILERFSAQQFPDLHSELNLSSLELGDSALYFCASSVDGRPSGNTIYFGEGSWLTVV.